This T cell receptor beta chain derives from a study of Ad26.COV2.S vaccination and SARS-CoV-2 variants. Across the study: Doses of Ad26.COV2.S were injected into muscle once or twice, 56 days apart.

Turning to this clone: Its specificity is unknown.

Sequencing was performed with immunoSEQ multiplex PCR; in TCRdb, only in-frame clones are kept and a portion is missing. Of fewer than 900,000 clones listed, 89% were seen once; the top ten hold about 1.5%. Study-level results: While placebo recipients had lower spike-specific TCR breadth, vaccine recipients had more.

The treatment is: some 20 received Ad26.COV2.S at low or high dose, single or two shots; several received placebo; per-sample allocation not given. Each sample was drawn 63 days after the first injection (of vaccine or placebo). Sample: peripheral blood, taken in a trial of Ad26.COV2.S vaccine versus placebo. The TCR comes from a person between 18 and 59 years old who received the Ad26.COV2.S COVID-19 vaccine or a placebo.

The CDR3 nucleotides read TGTGCCATCAGTGGGGGTAGCGGCCTCGGCGATACGCAGTATTTT. Protein: CAISGGSGLGDTQYF. J is TRBJ2-3 and V is TRBV10-3; tentatively, D is TRBD2 (6 bases). Germline V gene data show CDR1 as ENHRY and CDR2 as SYGVKD. Trimming pared 4 bases from V and 6 bases from J, leaving 17 bases between. The CDR3 is made up of 15 amino acids.